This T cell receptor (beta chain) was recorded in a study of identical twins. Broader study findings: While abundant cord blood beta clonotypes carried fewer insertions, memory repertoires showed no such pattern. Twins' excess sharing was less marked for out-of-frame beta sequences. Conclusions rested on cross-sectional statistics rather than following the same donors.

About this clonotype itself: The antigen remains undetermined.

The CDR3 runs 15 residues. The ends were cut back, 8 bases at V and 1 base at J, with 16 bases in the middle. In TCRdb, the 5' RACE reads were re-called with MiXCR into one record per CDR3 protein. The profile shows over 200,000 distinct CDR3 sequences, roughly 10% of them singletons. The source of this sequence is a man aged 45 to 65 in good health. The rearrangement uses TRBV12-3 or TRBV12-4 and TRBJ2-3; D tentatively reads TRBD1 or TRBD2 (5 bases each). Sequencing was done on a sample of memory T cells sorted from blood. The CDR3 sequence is CASGETGTGTDTQYF. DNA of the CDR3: TGTGCCAGCGGAGAGACCGGGACGGGCACAGATACGCAGTATTTT.